This TCR beta chain was sequenced during a study of T-cell reconstitution after alpha-beta-depleted transplantation in children. Per germline, CDR1 SGHRS and CDR2 YFSETQ. CDR3 length: 15 residues. Trimming removed 0 bases from V and 4 bases from J, with 13 bases in between. Preparing the TCRbeta library involved the use of unique molecular identifiers. TCRdb reprocessed the PCR reads with MiXCR, giving one entry per CDR3 protein. The sample holds a few hundred thousand distinct CDR3 sequences, approximately 9.9% seen once. This clonotype was seen a handful of times. Sequenced here: PBMCs from the stem cell graft donor, sampled from the stem cell graft. The chain employs TRBV5-1 and TRBJ1-2; no firm D call. The clonotype was recovered from a human donor who donated a stem cell graft to a child with SCID. The CDR3 region is CASSLGERVSYGYTF. CDR3 DNA: TGCGCCAGCAGCTTGGGGGAAAGGGTCTCCTATGGCTACACCTTC.